This TCR beta chain appears in the sequencing data of a study of blood T cell dynamics during melanoma immunotherapy. Time point reported: week 3, after first cycle of checkpoint inhibitor. This clone has more than one count but fewer than ten. TCRdb's table, derived via immunoSEQ multiplex PCR, lists solely in-frame clones and lacks some. The sample holds about 28,000 clones; roughly 83% are singletons and the top ten take 10%. J lost 7 bases, V lost 3 bases, and 13 bases had no gene match. Germline CDR1 SQVTM, CDR2 ANQGSEA. The CDR3 covers 15 residues. The TCR sequence derives from a human donor with melanoma. The material was blood, obtained from a patient treated with checkpoint blockade. The V gene is TRBV29-1, the J gene TRBJ2-7; 9 nucleotides line up with TRBD2. This CDR3 reads CSVDISAGGPGEQYF. CDR3 in DNA: TGCAGCGTTGACATTAGCGCGGGAGGGCCCGGGGAGCAGTACTTC.